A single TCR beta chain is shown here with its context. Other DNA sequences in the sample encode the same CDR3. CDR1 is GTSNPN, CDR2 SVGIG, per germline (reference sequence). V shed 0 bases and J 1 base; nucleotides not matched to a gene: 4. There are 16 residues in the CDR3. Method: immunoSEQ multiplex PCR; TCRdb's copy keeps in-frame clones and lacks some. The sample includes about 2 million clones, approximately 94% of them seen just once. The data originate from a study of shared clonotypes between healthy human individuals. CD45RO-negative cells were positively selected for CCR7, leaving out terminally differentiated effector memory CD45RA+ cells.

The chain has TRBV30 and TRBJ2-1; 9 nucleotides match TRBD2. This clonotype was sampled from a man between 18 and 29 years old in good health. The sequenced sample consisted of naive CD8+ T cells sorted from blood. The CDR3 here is CAWSVRAGGSYNEQFF. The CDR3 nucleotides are TGTGCCTGGAGTGTACGAGCGGGGGGTTCCTACAATGAGCAGTTCTTC.